The clone carrying this T cell receptor (beta chain) was counted many times. This sample is part of a study of CD8 T cells in ankylosing spondylitis. CDR3 size: 16 residues. J lost 3 bases, V lost 2 bases, and 8 bases had no gene match. Germline CDR1 DFQATT, CDR2 SNEGSKA (reference sequence). Quantitative barcoded 5'-RACE was used to prepare TCR beta libraries. TCRdb passed the 5' RACE reads through MiXCR, listing each CDR3 protein once. The sample consists of approximately 220,000 distinct CDR3 sequences, 25% to 30% of them appearing once. The sequenced material came from blood, either unsorted or a sorted T cell fraction (not recorded which). This sequence joins TRBV20-1 and TRBJ2-1; 9 bases align to TRBD2. The clonotype was recovered from a male donor with ankylosing spondylitis or in good health (not recorded which). The CDR3 sequence is CSARKNSGSLYNEQFF. In nucleotides, the CDR3 is TGCAGTGCTAGAAAAAATAGCGGGAGTCTCTACAATGAGCAGTTCTTC.